This T cell receptor beta chain was sequenced in a study of blood T cell repertoires in COVID-19. About the research overall: For recovered donors of Cohort 3, there were two negative PCRs, clearance, or symptom resolution. The analysed material was cDNA or gDNA that came from T cells, B-cell-depleted T cells, or PBMCs.

Individuals drawn from approximately 22 US areas were roughly 18 to 95 years old. Germline V gives CDR1 SGHTA, CDR2 FQGNSA. Trimming left V 6 bases short and J 7 bases short, with 19 bases between. The CDR3 contains 14 residues. In the original processing: For nucleated cells, counts were estimated from reference gene primer amplification. TCRdb's table, derived via immunoSEQ multiplex PCR, lists solely in-frame clones and lacks some. The V and J calls and clone size are taken from that table; D and trimming were inferred from the DNA. The sample records about 360,000 clones, around 87% being singletons.

Sequences were obtained from PBMCs or T cells enriched from blood (not recorded which). The sequence was collected from a middle-aged man in a cohort exposed to, infected with or recovered from COVID-19 (not recorded which). The chain carries TRBV7-2 and TRBJ2-7; a weak D match, TRBD2 (5 bases). The CDR3 spells CASSRNSARDEQYF. DNA for the CDR3: TGTGCCAGCAGTAGGAATAGCGCGCGCGATGAGCAGTACTTC.